The source of this T cell receptor beta chain is a study of siplizumab effects on memory and regulatory T cells. Study-level results: In the presence of siplizumab, alloreactive sequences traceable to unstimulated CD4+ memory cells were significantly reduced. Whether the proliferating Tregs (from siplizumab cultures) were suppressive was not confirmed. The study found naive T cells seemingly more diverse than memory cells and seemingly major alloresponse contributors.

Approximately 98,000 TCR templates per sample were assayed. The table came from immunoSEQ multiplex PCR; TCRdb's copy has only in-frame clones and leaves some out. The sample has around 100,000 clones; about 90% are singletons. CDR3 size: 15 residues. J gave up 6 bases and V 4 bases, and 9 bases lay outside the gene matches. Per germline, CDR1 SNHLY and CDR2 FYNNEI. Concerning this clone itself: Antigen specificity is unknown.

This clonotype was sampled from a human donor in good health. The sequencing input was Tregs sorted from blood. The rearrangement uses TRBV2 and TRBJ2-3; 8 bases line up with TRBD2. This CDR3 reads CASSGGTSGSDTQYF. The CDR3 DNA sequence: TGTGCCAGCAGTGGAGGGACTAGTGGGTCGGATACGCAGTATTTT.